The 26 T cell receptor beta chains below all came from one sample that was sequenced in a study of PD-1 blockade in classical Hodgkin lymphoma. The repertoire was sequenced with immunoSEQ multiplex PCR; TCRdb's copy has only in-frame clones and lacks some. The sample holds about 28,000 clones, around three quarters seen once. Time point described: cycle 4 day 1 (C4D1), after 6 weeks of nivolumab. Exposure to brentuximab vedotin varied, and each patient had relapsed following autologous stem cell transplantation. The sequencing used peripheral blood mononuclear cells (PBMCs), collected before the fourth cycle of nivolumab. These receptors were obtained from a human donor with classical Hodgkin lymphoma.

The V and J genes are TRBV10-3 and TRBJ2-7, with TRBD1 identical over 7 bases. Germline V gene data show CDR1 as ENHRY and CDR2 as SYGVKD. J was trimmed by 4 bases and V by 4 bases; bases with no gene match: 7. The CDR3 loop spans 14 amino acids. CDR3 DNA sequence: TGTGCCATCAGTGCACCGACAGGGTCGTACGAGCAGTACTTC. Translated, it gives CAISAPTGSYEQYF.

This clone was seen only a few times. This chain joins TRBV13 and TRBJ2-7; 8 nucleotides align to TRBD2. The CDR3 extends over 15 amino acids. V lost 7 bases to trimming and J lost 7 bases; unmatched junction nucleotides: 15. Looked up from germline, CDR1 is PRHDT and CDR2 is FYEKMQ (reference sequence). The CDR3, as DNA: TGTGCCAGCATTTCCCGCGCGAGCGGGGGAGGGGAGCAGTACTTC. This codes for CASISRASGGGEQYF.

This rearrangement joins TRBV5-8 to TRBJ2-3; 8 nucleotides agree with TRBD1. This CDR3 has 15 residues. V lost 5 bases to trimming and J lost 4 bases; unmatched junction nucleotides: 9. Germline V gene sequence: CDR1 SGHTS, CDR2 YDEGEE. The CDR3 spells CASSIGQGAADTQYF. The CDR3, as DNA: TGTGCCAGCAGTATTGGCCAGGGGGCTGCAGATACGCAGTATTTT.

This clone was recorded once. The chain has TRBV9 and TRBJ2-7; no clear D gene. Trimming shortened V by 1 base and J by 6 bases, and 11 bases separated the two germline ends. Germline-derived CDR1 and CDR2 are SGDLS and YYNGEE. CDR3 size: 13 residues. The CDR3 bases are TGTGCCAGCAGCGTAAGGGTTGGGTCCGAGCAGTACTTC. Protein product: CASSVRVGSEQYF.

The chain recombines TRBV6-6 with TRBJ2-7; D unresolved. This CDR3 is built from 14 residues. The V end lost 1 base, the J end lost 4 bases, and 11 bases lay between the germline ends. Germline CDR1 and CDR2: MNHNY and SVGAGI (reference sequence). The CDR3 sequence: CASSYLPLGYEQYF. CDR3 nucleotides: TGTGCCAGCAGTTACTTGCCATTAGGTTACGAGCAGTACTTC.

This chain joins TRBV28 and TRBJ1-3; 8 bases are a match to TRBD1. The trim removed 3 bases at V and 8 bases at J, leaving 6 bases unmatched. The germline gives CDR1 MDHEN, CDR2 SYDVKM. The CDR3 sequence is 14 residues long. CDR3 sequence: CASSLTGVLDTIYF. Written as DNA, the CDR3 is TGTGCCAGCAGTTTGACAGGGGTATTAGACACCATATATTTT.

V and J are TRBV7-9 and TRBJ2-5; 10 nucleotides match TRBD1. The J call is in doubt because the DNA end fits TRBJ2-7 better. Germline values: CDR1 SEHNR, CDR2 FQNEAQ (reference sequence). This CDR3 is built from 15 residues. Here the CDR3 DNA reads TGTGCCAGCAGTACCCCCGGGACAGGGGAATACGAGCAGTACTTC. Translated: CASSTPGTGEYEQYF.

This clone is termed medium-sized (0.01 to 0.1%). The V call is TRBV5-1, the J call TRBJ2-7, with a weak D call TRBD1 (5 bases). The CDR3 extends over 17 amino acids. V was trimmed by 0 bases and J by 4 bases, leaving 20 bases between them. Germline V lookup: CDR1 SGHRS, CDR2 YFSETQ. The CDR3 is CASSLEGSIGAAYEQYF. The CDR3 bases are TGCGCCAGCAGCTTGGAGGGGTCGATAGGGGCGGCTTACGAGCAGTACTTC.

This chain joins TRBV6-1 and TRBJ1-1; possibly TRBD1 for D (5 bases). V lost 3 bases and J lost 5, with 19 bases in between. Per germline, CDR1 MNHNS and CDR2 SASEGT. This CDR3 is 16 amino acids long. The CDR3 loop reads CASSDRIGTVGTEAFF. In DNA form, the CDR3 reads TGTGCCAGCAGTGATCGCATAGGGACGGTGGGGACTGAAGCTTTCTTT.

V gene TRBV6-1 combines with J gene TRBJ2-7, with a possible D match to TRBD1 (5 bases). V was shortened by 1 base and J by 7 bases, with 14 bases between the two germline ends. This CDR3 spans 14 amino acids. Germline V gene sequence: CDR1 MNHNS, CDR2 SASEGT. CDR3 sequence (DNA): TGTGCCAGCAGTGAAGGACAGCGTATCGGGGAGCAGTACTTC. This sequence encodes CASSEGQRIGEQYF.

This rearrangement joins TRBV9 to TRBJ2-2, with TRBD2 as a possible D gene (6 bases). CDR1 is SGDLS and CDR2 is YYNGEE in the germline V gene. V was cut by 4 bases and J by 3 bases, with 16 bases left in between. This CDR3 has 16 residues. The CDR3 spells CASSSHSGPHTGELFF. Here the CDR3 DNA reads TGTGCCAGCAGCTCGCATAGCGGTCCACACACCGGGGAGCTGTTTTTT.

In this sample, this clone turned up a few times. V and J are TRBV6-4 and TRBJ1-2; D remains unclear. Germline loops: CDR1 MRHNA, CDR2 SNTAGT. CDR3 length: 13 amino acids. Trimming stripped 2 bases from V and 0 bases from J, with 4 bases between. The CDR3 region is CASSDGANYGYTF. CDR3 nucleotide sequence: TGTGCCAGCAGTGACGGAGCTAACTATGGCTACACCTTC.

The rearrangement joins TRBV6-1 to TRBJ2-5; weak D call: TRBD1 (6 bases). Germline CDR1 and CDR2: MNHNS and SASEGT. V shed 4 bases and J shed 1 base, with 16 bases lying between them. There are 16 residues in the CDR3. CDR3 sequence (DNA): TGTGCCAGCAGTGTATTCGTTTGGACAGTCCAAGAGACCCAGTACTTC. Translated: CASSVFVWTVQETQYF.

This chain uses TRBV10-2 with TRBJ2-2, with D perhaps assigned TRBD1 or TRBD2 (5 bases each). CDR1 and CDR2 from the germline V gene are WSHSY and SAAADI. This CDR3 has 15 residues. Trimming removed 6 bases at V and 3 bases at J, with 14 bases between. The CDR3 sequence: CASSRDESYTGELFF. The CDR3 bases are TGCGCCAGCAGCCGGGACGAGAGCTACACCGGGGAGCTGTTTTTT.

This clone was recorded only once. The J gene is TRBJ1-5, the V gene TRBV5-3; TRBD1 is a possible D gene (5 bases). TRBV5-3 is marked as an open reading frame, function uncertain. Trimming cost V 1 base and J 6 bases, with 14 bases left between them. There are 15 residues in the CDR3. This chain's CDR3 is CARSLWLRGSQPQHF. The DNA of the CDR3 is TGTGCCAGAAGCTTGTGGTTGCGGGGGTCTCAGCCCCAGCATTTT.

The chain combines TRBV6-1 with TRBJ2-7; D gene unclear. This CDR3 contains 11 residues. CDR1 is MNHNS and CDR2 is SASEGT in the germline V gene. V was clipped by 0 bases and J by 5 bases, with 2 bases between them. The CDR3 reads CASSEADEQYF. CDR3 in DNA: TGTGCCAGCAGTGAAGCGGACGAGCAGTACTTC.

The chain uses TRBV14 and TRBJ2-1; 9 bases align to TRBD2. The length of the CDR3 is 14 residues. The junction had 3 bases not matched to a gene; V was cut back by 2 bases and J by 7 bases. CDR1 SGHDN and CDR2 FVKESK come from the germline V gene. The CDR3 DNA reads TGTGCCAGCAGCCAAAGGGGACTAGCTAATGAGCAGTTCTTC. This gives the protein CASSQRGLANEQFF.

The chain's CDR3 is CASRAQGGGYTF. The CDR3 DNA reads as TGTGCCAGCAGGGCACAGGGGGGCGGCTACACCTTC. The chain links TRBV2 to TRBJ1-2, with 8 bases aligning to TRBD1. The germline CDR1 and CDR2 sequences are SNHLY and FYNNEI. The CDR3 covers 12 residues. Trimming at V came to 6 bases and at J to 8 bases, leaving 5 bases not matched to a gene.

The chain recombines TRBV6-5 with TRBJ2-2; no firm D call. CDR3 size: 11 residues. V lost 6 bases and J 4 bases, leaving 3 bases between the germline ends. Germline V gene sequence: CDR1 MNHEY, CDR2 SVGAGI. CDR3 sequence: CASRGTGELFF. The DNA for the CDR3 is TGTGCCAGCAGGGGCACCGGGGAGCTGTTTTTT.

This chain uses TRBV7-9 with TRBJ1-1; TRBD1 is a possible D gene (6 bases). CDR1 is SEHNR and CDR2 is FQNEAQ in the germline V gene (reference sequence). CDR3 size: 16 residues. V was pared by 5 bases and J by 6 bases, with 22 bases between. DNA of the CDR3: TGTGCCAGCAGCCGACTCAGGACAGAAACTACCTCTGAAGCTTTCTTT. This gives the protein CASSRLRTETTSEAFF. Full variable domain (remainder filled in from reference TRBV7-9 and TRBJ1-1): DTGVSQNPRHKITKRGQNVTFRCDPISEHNRLYWYRQTLGQGPEFLTYFQNEAQLEKSRLLSDRFSAERPKGSFSTLEIQRTEQGDSAMYLCASSRLRTETTSEAFFGQGTRLTVV.

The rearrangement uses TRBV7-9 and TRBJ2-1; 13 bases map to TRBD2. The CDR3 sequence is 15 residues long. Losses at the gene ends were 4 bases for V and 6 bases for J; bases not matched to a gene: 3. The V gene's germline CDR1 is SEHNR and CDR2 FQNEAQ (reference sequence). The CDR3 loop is CASSSGLAGVNEQFF. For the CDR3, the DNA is TGTGCCAGCAGCTCCGGACTAGCGGGAGTCAATGAGCAGTTCTTC.

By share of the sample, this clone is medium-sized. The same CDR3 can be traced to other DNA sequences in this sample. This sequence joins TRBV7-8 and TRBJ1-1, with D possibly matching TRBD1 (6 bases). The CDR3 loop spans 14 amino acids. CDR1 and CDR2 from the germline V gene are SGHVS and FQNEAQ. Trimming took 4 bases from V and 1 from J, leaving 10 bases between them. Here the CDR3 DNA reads TGTGCCAGCAGCTCAGGACAGCCGAACACTGAAGCTTTCTTT. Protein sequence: CASSSGQPNTEAFF. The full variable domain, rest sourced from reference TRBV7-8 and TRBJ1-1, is GAGVSQSPRYKVAKRGQDVALRCDPISGHVSLFWYQQALGQGPEFLTYFQNEAQLDKSGLPSDRFFAERPEGSVSTLKIQRTQQEDSAVYLCASSSGQPNTEAFFGQGTRLTVV.

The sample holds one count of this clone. CDR3 region: CASSPRLAGGRNTGELFF. The DNA for the CDR3 is TGTGCCAGCTCACCTCGTTTAGCGGGAGGCCGGAACACCGGGGAGCTGTTTTTT. J is TRBJ2-2 and V is TRBV18; TRBD2 agrees at 10 bases. From germline, CDR1 is KGHSH and CDR2 LQKENI. This CDR3 is 18 amino acids long. Unmatched junction bases numbered 8, after V lost 3 bases and J lost 1 base.

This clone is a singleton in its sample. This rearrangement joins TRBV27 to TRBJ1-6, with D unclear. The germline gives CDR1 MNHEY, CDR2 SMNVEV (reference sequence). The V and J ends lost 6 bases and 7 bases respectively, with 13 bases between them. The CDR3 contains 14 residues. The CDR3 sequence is CASSLGGGNSPLHF. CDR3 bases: TGTGCCAGCAGCCTGGGAGGAGGGAATTCACCCCTCCACTTT.

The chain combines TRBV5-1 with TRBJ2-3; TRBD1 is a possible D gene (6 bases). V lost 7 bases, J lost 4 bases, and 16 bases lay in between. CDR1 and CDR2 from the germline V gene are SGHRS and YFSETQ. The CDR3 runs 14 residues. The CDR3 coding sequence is TGCGCCAGCCATCGAGAGACAGGCTCAGATACGCAGTATTTT. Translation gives CASHRETGSDTQYF.

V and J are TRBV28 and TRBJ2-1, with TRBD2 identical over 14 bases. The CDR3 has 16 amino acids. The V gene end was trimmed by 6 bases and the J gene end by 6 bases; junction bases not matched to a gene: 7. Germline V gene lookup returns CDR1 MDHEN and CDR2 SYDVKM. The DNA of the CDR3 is TGTGCCAGCAGACCCCGACTAGCGGGAGGGGGCAATGAGCAGTTCTTC. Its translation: CASRPRLAGGGNEQFF.